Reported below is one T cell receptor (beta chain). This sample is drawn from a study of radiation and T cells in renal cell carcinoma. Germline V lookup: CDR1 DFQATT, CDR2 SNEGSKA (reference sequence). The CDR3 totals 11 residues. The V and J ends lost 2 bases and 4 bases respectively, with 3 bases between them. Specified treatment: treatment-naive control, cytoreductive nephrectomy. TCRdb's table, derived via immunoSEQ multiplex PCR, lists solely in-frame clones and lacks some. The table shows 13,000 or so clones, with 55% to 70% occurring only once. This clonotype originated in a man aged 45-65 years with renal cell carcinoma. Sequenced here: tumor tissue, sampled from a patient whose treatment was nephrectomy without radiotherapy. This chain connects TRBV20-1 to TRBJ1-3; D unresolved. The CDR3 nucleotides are TGCAGTGCTAGATTCGGAAACACCATATATTTT. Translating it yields CSARFGNTIYF.